This paragraph covers one T cell receptor beta chain sequence. The antigen is not known. These data belong to a study of metastatic and nonmetastatic thyroid tumors. In the study overall: Both malignant and benign thyroid patients supplied peripheral blood and tumor or nodule tissue samples, across which the repertoires of these patients were then compared. Whole-study results and caveats: A significant increase in TCR beta diversity was reportedly seen in malignant thyroid tumors relative to benign nodules, in blood and tumor.

In the original analysis: CDR3 was compared across clinicopathological groups, and the resulting differences were used to build a distant-metastasis classifier for papillary thyroid cancer. TCRdb re-called clones via MiXCR from the PCR reads. These V and J calls are TCRdb output, not the study's own analysis. This table holds 21,000 or so clones, around 28% found once. None of the patients had undergone any treatment ahead of thyroid surgery. V shed 0 bases and J shed 14 bases, with 17 bases lying between them. The length of the CDR3 is 15 residues. Germline CDR1 reads SEHNR; CDR2 reads FQNEAQ (reference sequence).

The J gene is TRBJ2-6, the V gene TRBV7-9; possible D gene TRBD1, 5 bases. The receptor was isolated from a female donor with papillary thyroid cancer or a benign thyroid nodule (not recorded which). Some clones in this sample may be carry-over from other donors' samples. Sequenced: tumor tissue. The CDR3 is CASSLAGSGAKILTF. The DNA of the CDR3 is TGTGCCAGCAGCTTAGCGGGCTCTGGGGCCAAAATCCTGACTTTC.